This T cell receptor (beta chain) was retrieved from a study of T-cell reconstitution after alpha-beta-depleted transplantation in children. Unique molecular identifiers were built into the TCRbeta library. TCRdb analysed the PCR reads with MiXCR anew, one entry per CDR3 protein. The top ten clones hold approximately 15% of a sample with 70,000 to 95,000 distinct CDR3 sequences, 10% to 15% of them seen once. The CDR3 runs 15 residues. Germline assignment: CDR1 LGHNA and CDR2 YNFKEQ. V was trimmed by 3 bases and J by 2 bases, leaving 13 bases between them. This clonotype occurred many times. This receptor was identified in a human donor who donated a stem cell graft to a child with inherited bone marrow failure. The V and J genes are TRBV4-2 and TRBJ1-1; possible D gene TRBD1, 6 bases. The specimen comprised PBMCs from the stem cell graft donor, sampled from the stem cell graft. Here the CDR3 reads CASSQITGSNTEAFF. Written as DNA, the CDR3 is TGTGCCAGCAGCCAGATAACAGGGAGTAACACTGAAGCTTTCTTT.